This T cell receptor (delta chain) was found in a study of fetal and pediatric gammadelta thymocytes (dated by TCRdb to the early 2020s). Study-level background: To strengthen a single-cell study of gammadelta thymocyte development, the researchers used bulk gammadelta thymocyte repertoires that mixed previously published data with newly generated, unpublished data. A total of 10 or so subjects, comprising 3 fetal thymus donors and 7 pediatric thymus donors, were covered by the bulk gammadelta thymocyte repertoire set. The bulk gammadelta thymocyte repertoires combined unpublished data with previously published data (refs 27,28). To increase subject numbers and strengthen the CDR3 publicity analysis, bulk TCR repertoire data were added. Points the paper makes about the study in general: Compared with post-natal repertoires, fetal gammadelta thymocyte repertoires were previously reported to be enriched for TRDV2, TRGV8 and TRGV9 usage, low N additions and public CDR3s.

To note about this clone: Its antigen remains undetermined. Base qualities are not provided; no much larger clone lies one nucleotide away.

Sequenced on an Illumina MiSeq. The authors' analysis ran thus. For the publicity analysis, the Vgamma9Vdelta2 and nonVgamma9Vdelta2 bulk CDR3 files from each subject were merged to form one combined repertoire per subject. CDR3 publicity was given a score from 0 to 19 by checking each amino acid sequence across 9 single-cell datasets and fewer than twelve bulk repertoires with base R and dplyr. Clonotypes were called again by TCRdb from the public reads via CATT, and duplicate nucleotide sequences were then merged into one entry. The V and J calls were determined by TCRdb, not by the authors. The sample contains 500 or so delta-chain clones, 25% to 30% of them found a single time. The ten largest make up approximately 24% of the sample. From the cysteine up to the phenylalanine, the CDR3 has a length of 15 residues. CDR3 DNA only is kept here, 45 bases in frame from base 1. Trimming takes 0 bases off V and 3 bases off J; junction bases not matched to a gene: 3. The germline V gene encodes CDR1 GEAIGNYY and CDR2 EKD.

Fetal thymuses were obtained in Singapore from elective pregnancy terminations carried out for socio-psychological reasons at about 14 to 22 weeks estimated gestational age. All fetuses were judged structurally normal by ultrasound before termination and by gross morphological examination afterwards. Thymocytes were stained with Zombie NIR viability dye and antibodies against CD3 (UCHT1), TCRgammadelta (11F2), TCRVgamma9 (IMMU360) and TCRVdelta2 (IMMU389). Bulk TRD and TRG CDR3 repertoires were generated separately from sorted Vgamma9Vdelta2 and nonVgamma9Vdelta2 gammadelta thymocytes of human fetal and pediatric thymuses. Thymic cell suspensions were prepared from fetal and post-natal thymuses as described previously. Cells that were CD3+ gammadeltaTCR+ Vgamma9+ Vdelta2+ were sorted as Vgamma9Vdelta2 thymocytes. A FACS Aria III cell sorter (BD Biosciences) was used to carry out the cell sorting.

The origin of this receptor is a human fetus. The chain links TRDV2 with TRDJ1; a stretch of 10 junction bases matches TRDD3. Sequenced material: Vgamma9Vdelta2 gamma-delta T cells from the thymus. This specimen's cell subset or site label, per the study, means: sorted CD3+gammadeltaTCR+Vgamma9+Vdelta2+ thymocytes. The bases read TGTGCCTGTGACACCGGGGGGATACGCTCCGATAAACTCATCTTT. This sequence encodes CACDTGGIRSDKLIF.